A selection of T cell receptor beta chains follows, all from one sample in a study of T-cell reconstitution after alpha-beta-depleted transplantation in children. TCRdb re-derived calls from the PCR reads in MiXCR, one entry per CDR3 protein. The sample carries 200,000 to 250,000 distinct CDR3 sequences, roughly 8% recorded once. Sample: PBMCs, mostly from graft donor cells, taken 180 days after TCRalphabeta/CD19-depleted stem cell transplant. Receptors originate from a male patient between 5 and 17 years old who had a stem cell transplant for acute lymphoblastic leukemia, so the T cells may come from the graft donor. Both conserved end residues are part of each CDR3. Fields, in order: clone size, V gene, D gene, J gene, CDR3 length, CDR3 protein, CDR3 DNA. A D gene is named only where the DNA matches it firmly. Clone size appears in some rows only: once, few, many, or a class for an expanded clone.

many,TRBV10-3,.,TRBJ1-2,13,CAISDTGIYGYTF,TGTGCCATCAGTGACACGGGTATCTATGGCTACACCTTC
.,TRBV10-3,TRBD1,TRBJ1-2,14,CASTEYGTENGYTF,TGTGCCTCGACAGAATACGGGACAGAAAATGGCTACACCTTC
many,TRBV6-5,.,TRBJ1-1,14,CATGKYRTNTEAFF,TGTGCCACCGGAAAATACAGGACGAACACTGAAGCTTTCTTT
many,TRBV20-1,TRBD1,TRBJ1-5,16,CSARFGGRQGSQPQHF,TGCAGTGCTAGATTTGGGGGAAGACAGGGAAGTCAGCCCCAGCATTTT
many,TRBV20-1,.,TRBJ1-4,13,CSAREGTNEKLFF,TGCAGTGCTAGAGAGGGGACTAATGAAAAACTGTTTTTT
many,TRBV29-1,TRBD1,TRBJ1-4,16,CSVEAGQGTTNEKLFF,TGCAGCGTTGAAGCGGGACAGGGCACAACTAATGAAAAACTGTTTTTT
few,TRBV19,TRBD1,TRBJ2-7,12,CASGDRVGEQYF,TGTGCCAGCGGAGACAGGGTAGGCGAGCAGTACTTC
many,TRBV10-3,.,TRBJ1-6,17,CAISESTSVSYNSPLHF,TGTGCCATCAGTGAGTCGACATCAGTCTCCTATAATTCACCCCTCCACTTT
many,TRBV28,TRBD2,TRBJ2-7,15,CASSWRGGLSYEQYF,TGTGCCAGCAGTTGGAGGGGAGGGTTATCCTACGAGCAGTACTTC
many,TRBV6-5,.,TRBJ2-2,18,CASSFLNRAKRNTGELFF,TGTGCCAGCAGTTTTCTCAACAGGGCCAAGAGGAACACCGGGGAGCTGTTTTTT
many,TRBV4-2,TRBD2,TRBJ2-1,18,CASSQEGLAGGQGNEQFF,TGTGCCAGCAGCCAAGAGGGACTAGCGGGGGGGCAGGGGAATGAGCAGTTCTTC
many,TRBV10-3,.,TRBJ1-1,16,CAISERGAPRGTEAFF,TGTGCCATCAGTGAGCGAGGGGCCCCGAGGGGCACTGAAGCTTTCTTT
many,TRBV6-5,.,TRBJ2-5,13,CASSYDSQETQYF,TGTGCCAGCAGTTATGACAGCCAAGAGACCCAGTACTTC
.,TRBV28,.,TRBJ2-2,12,CASTSVGGELFF,TGTGCCAGCACCTCGGTAGGCGGGGAGCTGTTTTTT
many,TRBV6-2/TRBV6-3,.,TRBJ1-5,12,CASRGGGQPQHF,TGTGCCAGCAGGGGAGGTGGTCAGCCCCAGCATTTT
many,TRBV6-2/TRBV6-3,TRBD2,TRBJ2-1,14,CATRRTSGNNEQFF,TGTGCCACCCGCCGGACTAGCGGGAACAATGAGCAGTTCTTC
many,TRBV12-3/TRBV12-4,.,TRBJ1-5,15,CASSFRDTGNQPQHF,TGTGCCAGCAGTTTTCGAGACACAGGCAATCAGCCCCAGCATTTT
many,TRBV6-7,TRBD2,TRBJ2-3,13,CASTSGTTDTQYF,TGTGCCAGCACTAGCGGGACCACAGATACGCAGTATTTT
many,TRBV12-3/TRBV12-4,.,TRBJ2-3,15,CASSLASVSTDTQYF,TGTGCCAGCAGTTTAGCGAGCGTCAGCACAGATACGCAGTATTTT
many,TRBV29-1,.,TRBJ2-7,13,CSASDSDRYEQYF,TGCAGCGCCTCGGACAGTGATCGCTACGAGCAGTACTTC